This T cell receptor (beta chain) was identified during a study of CD8+CD57+ T cells in acquired aplastic anemia. Study background: Sorted CD4+ plus CD8+ cells gave DNA averaging around 3.2 ug. Regarding the study as a whole: Patients shared just under 30 CD8+ CDR3 sequences with controls. Any difference that existed in CD8+ Simpson's diversity between patients and controls was not significant.

This clonotype was observed once. The target antigen is unknown. Sequencing involved patients with CD8+CD57+ cell expansion previously shown by flow cytometry. Each patient carried a diagnosis of severe acquired aplastic anemia. CDR1 is MGHRA, CDR2 YSYEKL, per germline. V was pared by 3 bases and J by 7 bases, with 13 bases between. The CDR3 has 13 residues. Profiles of TCR beta VDJ and CDR3 were generated from a genomic DNA template. MiXCR, applied by TCRdb to the reads, yields one record per CDR3 protein. The sample holds 80,000 to 100,000 distinct CDR3 sequences, 55% to 80% seen once. The sample comprised sorted CD4+, CD8+, or CD8+CD57+ T cells (not recorded which) from PBMCs. J is TRBJ2-7 and V is TRBV4-1; no reliable D call. The sequence was collected from a human donor with aplastic anemia. The DNA of the CDR3 is TGCGCCAGCAGCCACGGGCTTGCGAGGGAGCAGTACTTC. Translating gives CASSHGLAREQYF.